This record looks at one T cell receptor (beta chain) sequence and its context. The data were taken from a study of T cells after somatic rescue of genetic block. V shed 5 bases and J 2 bases; nucleotides not matched to a gene: 16. This CDR3 region has 18 residues. Germline V gene data show CDR1 as SGHNT and CDR2 as YENEEA. The assay was immunoSEQ multiplex PCR, and TCRdb's table has in-frame clones only and misses some. The sample holds roughly 11,000 clones, 60% to 75% seen once. V is TRBV11-3 and J is TRBJ2-3; 7 nucleotides line up with TRBD1. This TCR derives from a boy younger than 18. Material: peripheral blood mononuclear cells (PBMCs). DNA of the CDR3: TGTGCCAGCAGCCAATCTTATATTCAGGGGGAGTACACAGATACGCAGTATTTT. This translates into CASSQSYIQGEYTDTQYF.